This T cell receptor (beta chain) is from a study of blood T cell repertoires in COVID-19. Study details: The study drew acute and convalescent COVID-19 samples from the United States, Italy and Spain. PBMCs, B-cell-depleted T cells, or T cells were the source of the cDNA or gDNA that made up the material.

Germline V gene data show CDR1 as SGHRS and CDR2 as YFSETQ. With V trimmed by 1 base and J by 5 bases, 10 bases remained unmatched. The CDR3 loop spans 17 amino acids. In the original processing: Amplified reference gene primers provided the basis for estimating nucleated cell counts. Measured with immunoSEQ multiplex PCR; TCRdb has only the in-frame clones, and not every one. That table furnishes V, J and clone size, whereas the DNA furnished D and trimming. The sample holds around 150,000 clones, roughly 87% seen once. The sample comprised peripheral blood. This TCR came from an older woman with active or convalescent COVID-19. V gene TRBV5-1 combines with J gene TRBJ2-3; TRBD2 matches 10 bases. The CDR3 reads CASSLSLAGVAGDTQYF. CDR3 sequence (DNA): TGCGCCAGCAGCTTGTCCCTAGCGGGGGTTGCAGGAGATACGCAGTATTTT. The full variable domain, completed using reference TRBV5-1 and TRBJ2-3, is KAGVTQTPRYLIKTRGQQVTLSCSPISGHRSVSWYQQTPGQGLQFLFEYFSETQRNKGNFPGRFSGRQFSNSRSEMNVSTLELGDSALYLCASSLSLAGVAGDTQYFGPGTRLTVL.